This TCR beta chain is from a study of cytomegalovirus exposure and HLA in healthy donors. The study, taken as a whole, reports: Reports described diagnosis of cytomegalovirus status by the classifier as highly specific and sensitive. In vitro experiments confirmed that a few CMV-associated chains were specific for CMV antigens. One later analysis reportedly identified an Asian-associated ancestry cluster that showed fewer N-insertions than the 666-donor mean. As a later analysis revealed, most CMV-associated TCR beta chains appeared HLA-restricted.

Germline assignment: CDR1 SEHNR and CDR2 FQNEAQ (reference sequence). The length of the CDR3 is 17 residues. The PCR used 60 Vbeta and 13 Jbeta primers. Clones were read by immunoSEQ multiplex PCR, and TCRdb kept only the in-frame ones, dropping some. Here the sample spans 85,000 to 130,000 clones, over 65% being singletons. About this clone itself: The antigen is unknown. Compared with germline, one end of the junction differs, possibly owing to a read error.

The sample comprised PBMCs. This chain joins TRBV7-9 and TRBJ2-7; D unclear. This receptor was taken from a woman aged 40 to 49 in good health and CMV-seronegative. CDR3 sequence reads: CSSSFPSEARPSYEQYF. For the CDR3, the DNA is TGTTCCAGCAGCTTCCCGTCGGAAGCTAGGCCCTCCTACGAGCAGTACTTC.